The 27 T cell receptor beta chains below all came from one sample that was sequenced in a study of identical twins. TCRdb independently ran MiXCR on the 5' RACE reads; one entry per CDR3 protein. This table holds just over 500,000 distinct CDR3 sequences, less than 25% found once. The sample was also reused in another study, on T cells expressing NK-cell markers.

The material sequenced was CD4+ T cells sorted from blood. These receptors came from a woman younger than 30 in good health.

This clonotype has only a few counts. The chain couples TRBV20-1 to TRBJ1-1; 10 nucleotides match TRBD1. The germline V gene has CDR1 DFQATT and CDR2 SNEGSKA (reference sequence). The CDR3 loop spans 13 amino acids. The J segment lost 3 bases and the V segment lost 6 bases, leaving 4 bases of the junction unmatched. The DNA of the CDR3 is TGCAGTGCCACGACAGGGGGCGACACTGAAGCTTTCTTT. It codes for CSATTGGDTEAFF.

This clonotype occurred many times. J is TRBJ2-1 and V is TRBV12-3 or TRBV12-4; TRBD2 matches 11 bases. With V trimmed by 7 bases and J by 4 bases, 9 bases remained unmatched. The CDR3 is 16 amino acids. In DNA, the CDR3 is TGTGCCAGCAAAACTATAGCGGGAGGGGTGTACAATGAGCAGTTCTTC. This codes for CASKTIAGGVYNEQFF.

This clonotype was detected a few times. The chain couples TRBV20-1 to TRBJ2-1; 8 nucleotides agree with TRBD2. Germline loops: CDR1 DFQATT, CDR2 SNEGSKA (reference sequence). Trimming removed 3 bases from V and 7 bases from J; junction bases left unmatched: 5. The length of the CDR3 is 13 residues. The CDR3 loop reads CSASREGGNEQFF. The DNA of the CDR3 is TGCAGTGCTAGCCGGGAGGGGGGGAATGAGCAGTTCTTC.

The V and J genes are TRBV6-2 or TRBV6-3 and TRBJ1-1; TRBD1 aligns across 9 bases. J lost 1 base, V lost 6 bases, and 6 bases had no gene match. Germline V CDR1 and CDR2: MNHEY, SVGEGT. The CDR3 has 15 amino acids. The CDR3 nucleotides are TGTGCCAGCAGCATTACAGGGGGCTGGAACACTGAAGCTTTCTTT. Translation: CASSITGGWNTEAFF.

Concerning this clonotype: Germline is not matched at one junction end, which may reflect a read error. The gene calls are TRBV7-9 and TRBJ1-5; D might be TRBD1 (5 bases). This CDR3 spans 14 amino acids. CDR1 is SEHNR and CDR2 is FQNEAQ in the germline V gene (reference sequence). The CDR3 spells CSSSLGQGGQPQHF. The CDR3 DNA reads as TGTTCCAGCAGCTTAGGGCAGGGAGGGCAGCCCCAGCATTTT.

This CDR3 reads CRASDNTEAFF. The CDR3 DNA is TGCAGAGCCTCCGATAACACTGAAGCTTTCTTT. The V call is TRBV20-1, the J call TRBJ1-1; no clear D. Germline loops: CDR1 DFQATT, CDR2 SNEGSKA (reference sequence). The CDR3 runs 11 residues.

The chain links TRBV7-3 to TRBJ2-1; weak D call: TRBD2 (7 bases). Trimming shortened V by 8 bases and J by 9 bases, and 17 bases separated the two germline ends. Per germline, CDR1 SGHTA and CDR2 FQGTGA. The CDR3 covers 13 residues. The CDR3 sequence is CASAGASIGEQFF. In DNA form, the CDR3 reads TGTGCCAGCGCGGGGGCCTCCATCGGTGAGCAGTTCTTC.

This clonotype occurred a few times. The chain employs TRBV9 and TRBJ2-7; 9 bases map to TRBD1. The V segment lost 4 bases and the J segment 6 bases; nucleotides outside the gene matches: 14. Germline V lookup: CDR1 SGDLS, CDR2 YYNGEE. The CDR3 runs to 16 residues. The CDR3 DNA sequence: TGTGCCAGCAGCTCGGGGGTGGGACAGGGAGCGCGCGAGCAGTACTTC. Its protein product is CASSSGVGQGAREQYF. Using reference TRBV9 and TRBJ2-7 for the parts outside the CDR3, the full variable domain is DSGVTQTPKHLITATGQRVTLRCSPRSGDLSVYWYQQSLDQGLQFLIQYYNGEERAKGNILERFSAQQFPDLHSELNLSSLELGDSALYFCASSSGVGQGAREQYFGPGTRLTVT.

This clonotype was seen more than once but under ten times. This chain joins TRBV20-1 and TRBJ2-1; no clear D gene. CDR3 length: 14 amino acids. V was cut by 3 bases and J by 3 bases, with 12 bases left in between. Germline V lookup: CDR1 DFQATT, CDR2 SNEGSKA (reference sequence). The chain's CDR3 is CSASPPPSYNEQFF. Written as DNA, the CDR3 is TGCAGTGCTAGTCCCCCCCCTAGCTACAATGAGCAGTTCTTC.

The chain is built from TRBV29-1 and TRBJ2-1; 8 nucleotides line up with TRBD2. The J segment lost 4 bases and the V segment lost 6 bases, leaving 8 bases of the junction unmatched. CDR1 and CDR2 (germline): SQVTM, ANQGSEA. The CDR3 is 14 residues long. CDR3 region: CSVPERERYNEQFF. DNA for the CDR3: TGCAGCGTGCCGGAGCGGGAGCGGTACAATGAGCAGTTCTTC.

This clonotype came up a few times. The rearrangement joins TRBV28 to TRBJ2-1; 12 positions agree with TRBD2. Germline CDR1 is MDHEN and CDR2 is SYDVKM. This CDR3 is built from 15 residues. The trim removed 6 bases at V and 8 bases at J, leaving 8 bases unmatched. The CDR3 spells CASSTRLAGEDEQFF. The DNA for the CDR3 is TGTGCCAGCAGCACGCGACTAGCGGGAGAGGATGAGCAGTTCTTC.

The rearrangement links TRBV6-1 to TRBJ2-3, with 12 positions matching TRBD2. The CDR3 is 15 residues long. Germline V gene lookup returns CDR1 MNHNS and CDR2 SASEGT. The trim removed 6 bases at V and 7 bases at J, leaving 8 bases unmatched. The CDR3 is CASSPSGRARNTQYF. CDR3 nucleotides: TGTGCCAGCAGCCCTAGCGGGAGGGCCAGAAATACGCAGTATTTT.

The chain uses TRBV6-1 and TRBJ1-3; 7 nucleotides match TRBD1. Germline-derived CDR1 and CDR2 are MNHNS and SASEGT. This CDR3 is built from 15 residues. V was pared by 6 bases and J by 0 bases, with 5 bases of the junction left unmatched. Here the CDR3 DNA reads TGTGCCAGCAGGCGCCAGGGGGTCTCTGGAAACACCATATATTTT. As protein: CASRRQGVSGNTIYF.

This clonotype turned up a few times. V is TRBV11-1 and J is TRBJ2-7; no reliable D call. Trimming took off 3 bases at V and 3 bases at J, with 15 bases between the two ends. CDR3 size: 15 residues. Per the germline V gene, CDR1 is SGHAT and CDR2 is FQDESV (reference sequence). The CDR3 loop reads CASSLALTGYYEQYF. The DNA of the CDR3 is TGTGCCAGCAGCTTGGCCTTGACGGGCTACTACGAGCAGTACTTC.

This clonotype was counted at least ten times. V gene TRBV12-3 or TRBV12-4 combines with J gene TRBJ2-5, with 10 bases fitting TRBD2. With 5 bases clipped from V and 4 bases from J, the junction kept 10 bases outside the gene matches. This CDR3 spans 16 amino acids. This CDR3 reads CASSPGIAGGRETQYF. The CDR3 coding sequence is TGTGCCAGCAGTCCCGGGATAGCGGGAGGTAGAGAGACCCAGTACTTC.

This chain joins TRBV7-3 and TRBJ2-3; D gene uncertain. With 1 base removed from V and 1 base from J, the gap between germline ends came to 6 bases. Germline lookup yields CDR1 SGHTA and CDR2 FQGTGA. CDR3 size: 14 residues. The CDR3 sequence: CASSLMTGTDTQYF. The CDR3, as DNA: TGTGCCAGCAGCTTAATGACTGGCACAGATACGCAGTATTTT.

This clonotype showed up just a few times. This rearrangement joins TRBV4-2 to TRBJ1-1; D not resolved. V was cut by 0 bases and J by 0 bases, with 11 bases left in between. The length of the CDR3 is 16 residues. Germline CDR1 reads LGHNA; CDR2 reads YNFKEQ. This CDR3 is CASSQDSGRMNTEAFF. The CDR3 DNA reads TGTGCCAGCAGCCAAGATAGTGGAAGAATGAACACTGAAGCTTTCTTT.

The genes are TRBV10-3 and TRBJ2-5; 14 nucleotides align to TRBD2. Germline V lookup: CDR1 ENHRY, CDR2 SYGVKD. CDR3 length: 16 amino acids. V dropped 6 bases and J dropped 4; count of bases not matched to a gene: 7. CDR3 bases: TGTGCCATCAGACCGGGACTAGCGGGGGAGGGAGAGACCCAGTACTTC. The encoded protein is CAIRPGLAGEGETQYF.

This clonotype was found a few times. The rearrangement links TRBV6-5 to TRBJ1-1; D remains unclear. The CDR3 is made up of 14 amino acids. V shed 0 bases and J shed 7 bases, with 12 bases lying between them. CDR1 and CDR2 from the germline V gene are MNHEY and SVGAGI. CDR3 residues: CASSYSMGKSEAFF. CDR3 in DNA: TGTGCCAGCAGTTACTCGATGGGAAAAAGTGAAGCTTTCTTT.

The CDR3 DNA reads as TGTGCCAGCAGCCGTGATACAGGGACCCAGTACTTC. The encoded protein is CASSRDTGTQYF. This rearrangement joins TRBV7-2 to TRBJ2-5, with D perhaps TRBD1 (5 bases). Germline CDR1 and CDR2: SGHTA and FQGNSA. The CDR3 runs 12 residues. V shed 5 bases and J shed 7 bases, with 11 bases lying between them.

This clonotype appeared a few times. The chain joins TRBV6-1 to TRBJ1-5; 10 positions match TRBD1. Germline V CDR1 and CDR2: MNHNS, SASEGT. The junction had 2 bases not matched to a gene; V was cut back by 5 bases and J by 1 base. The CDR3 covers 15 residues. CDR3 in DNA: TGTGCCAGCAGTCAGGGACAGGGGAGCAATCAGCCCCAGCATTTT. Encoded protein: CASSQGQGSNQPQHF.

This clonotype showed up just a few times. The CDR3 sequence: CSAWDRGYYEQYF. The CDR3 DNA is TGCAGTGCCTGGGACAGGGGGTACTACGAGCAGTACTTC. The chain uses TRBV20-1 and TRBJ2-7, with TRBD1 matching 11 bases. The CDR3 is 13 residues long. Trimming at V came to 6 bases and at J to 3 bases, leaving 4 bases not matched to a gene. Germline CDR1 is DFQATT and CDR2 is SNEGSKA (reference sequence).

This clonotype was recorded at least ten times. The chain has TRBV12-3 or TRBV12-4 and TRBJ2-7; D is unclear. The CDR3 is 12 amino acids. V was cut by 7 bases and J by 1 base, with 8 bases left in between. CDR3 protein: CASMQNSYEQYF. The CDR3 DNA reads as TGTGCCAGCATGCAGAATTCCTACGAGCAGTACTTC.

This clonotype was observed a few times. The V and J genes are TRBV6-1 and TRBJ2-3, with 12 bases fitting TRBD2. The V segment lost 6 bases and the J segment 5 bases; nucleotides outside the gene matches: 6. CDR3 length equals 15 residues. Germline V lookup: CDR1 MNHNS, CDR2 SASEGT. The CDR3 DNA sequence: TGTGCCAGCAGGAGACTAGCGGGGGCCATAGATACGCAGTATTTT. Amino acid sequence: CASRRLAGAIDTQYF.

The chain recombines TRBV9 with TRBJ1-1; possible D gene TRBD1, 6 bases. The CDR3 consists of 15 residues. V was clipped by 3 bases and J by 5 bases, with 17 bases between them. Germline lookup yields CDR1 SGDLS and CDR2 YYNGEE. As DNA, the CDR3 is TGTGCCAGCAGCGCGACAGGCGGCGGGGGGACTGAAGCTTTCTTT. This codes for CASSATGGGGTEAFF.

This clonotype has more than one count but fewer than ten. The chain employs TRBV7-9 and TRBJ1-4; D gene uncertain. Per germline, CDR1 SEHNR and CDR2 FQNEAQ (reference sequence). The CDR3 is 12 residues long. V was trimmed by 11 bases and J by 8 bases, leaving 15 bases between them. The CDR3 DNA follows: TGTGCCTACAGAGGGAGGAACGAAAAACTGTTTTTT. This sequence encodes CAYRGRNEKLFF. The variable domain in full, with the rest retrieved from reference TRBV7-9 and TRBJ1-4, is DTGVSQNPRHKITKRGQNVTFRCDPISEHNRLYWYRQTLGQGPEFLTYFQNEAQLEKSRLLSDRFSAERPKGSFSTLEIQRTEQGDSAMYLCAYRGRNEKLFFGSGTQLSVL.

V and J are TRBV7-2 and TRBJ1-1, with 9 bases that match TRBD1. V was clipped by 3 bases and J by 4 bases; unmatched bases: 6. This CDR3 spans 15 amino acids. Germline values: CDR1 SGHTA, CDR2 FQGNSA. The CDR3 sequence is CASSFTGGVSTEAFF. CDR3 nucleotides: TGTGCCAGCAGCTTCACAGGGGGCGTAAGCACTGAAGCTTTCTTT.